A single sample gave rise to the 16 T cell receptor beta chains below, sequenced in a study of T-cell reconstitution after alpha-beta-depleted transplantation in children. Preparing the TCRbeta library involved the use of unique molecular identifiers. One entry per CDR3 protein results from TCRdb running MiXCR on the PCR reads. The sample lists roughly 350,000 distinct CDR3 sequences, 10% seen once, with around 2.4% in the top ten. The material sequenced was PBMCs from the stem cell graft donor, taken from the stem cell graft. The receptors come from a human donor who donated a stem cell graft to a child with acute lymphoblastic leukemia.

This clonotype was detected a few times. The rearrangement links TRBV5-5 to TRBJ2-5, with a weak D call TRBD1 (5 bases). CDR3 length: 13 amino acids. Germline V gene data show CDR1 as SGHKS and CDR2 as YYEKEE (reference sequence). V shed 4 bases and J shed 4 bases, with 11 bases lying between them. For the CDR3, the DNA is TGTGCCAGCAGCGCCAGGGTCTCAGAGACCCAGTACTTC. This sequence encodes CASSARVSETQYF.

This clonotype was recorded at least ten times. This chain joins TRBV5-1 and TRBJ2-5; 8 bases align to TRBD1. The V and J ends lost 4 bases and 5 bases, in that order; junction bases with no gene match: 4. There are 13 residues in the CDR3. CDR1 is SGHRS and CDR2 is YFSETQ in the germline V gene. The CDR3 here is CASSLGQAETQYF. In DNA, the CDR3 is TGCGCCAGCAGCCTGGGACAGGCGGAGACCCAGTACTTC.

The V gene is TRBV6-2 or TRBV6-3, the J gene TRBJ2-1; 8 positions match TRBD2. The CDR3 sequence is 16 residues long. V lost 5 bases, J lost 0 bases, and 6 bases stayed unmatched. The V gene's germline CDR1 is MNHEY and CDR2 SVGEGT. The CDR3 region has the DNA TGTGCCAGCAGTAAACAGAGCGGGAGCTCCTACAATGAGCAGTTCTTC. Encoded protein: CASSKQSGSSYNEQFF.

The rearrangement links TRBV11-3 to TRBJ2-7; 7 positions agree with TRBD2. V trimming: 5 bases; J trimming: 1 base; junction bases outside the gene matches: 8. From germline, CDR1 is SGHNT and CDR2 YENEEA. This CDR3 has 15 amino acids. The CDR3 reads CASSAAGAPSYEQYF. The CDR3 DNA sequence: TGTGCCAGCAGCGCCGCGGGAGCGCCTTCCTACGAGCAGTACTTC.

This chain connects TRBV5-1 to TRBJ2-7; D is undetermined. Trimming removed 0 bases at V and 5 bases at J, with 12 bases between. CDR3 size: 14 residues. CDR1 SGHRS and CDR2 YFSETQ come from the germline V gene. The CDR3: CASSLDGNRDEQYF. In DNA, the CDR3 is TGCGCCAGCAGCTTGGATGGGAATCGGGACGAGCAGTACTTC.

The chain uses TRBV28 and TRBJ2-7; TRBD1 matches 11 bases. J was trimmed by 4 bases and V by 3 bases; bases with no gene match: 5. The CDR3 is made up of 15 amino acids. The germline V gene has CDR1 MDHEN and CDR2 SYDVKM. CDR3 loop: CASSFRDRGGYEQYF. The CDR3 region has the DNA TGTGCCAGCAGTTTCCGGGACAGGGGGGGATACGAGCAGTACTTC.

The rearrangement joins TRBV20-1 to TRBJ1-1; 7 nucleotides match TRBD1. The J segment lost 9 bases and the V segment lost 3 bases, leaving 16 bases of the junction unmatched. The CDR3 runs 15 residues. CDR1 DFQATT and CDR2 SNEGSKA come from the germline V gene (reference sequence). The CDR3 loop reads CSASPITGEGEKAFF. Written as DNA, the CDR3 is TGCAGTGCTAGCCCCATAACAGGGGAGGGGGAAAAAGCTTTCTTT.

This clonotype occurred many times. This sequence joins TRBV9 and TRBJ2-3, with 10 bases matching TRBD2. CDR3 length: 16 amino acids. V was pared by 0 bases and J by 7 bases, with 8 bases of the junction left unmatched. The germline gives CDR1 SGDLS, CDR2 YYNGEE. The DNA for the CDR3 is TGTGCCAGCAGCGTAGGAGCTAGCGGGAGCGGAAATACGCAGTATTTT. Amino acid sequence: CASSVGASGSGNTQYF.

This clonotype came up a few times. This rearrangement joins TRBV4-1 to TRBJ2-7; TRBD1 is a possible D gene (5 bases). The CDR3 is 14 amino acids. Trimming shortened V by 1 base and J by 6 bases, and 13 bases separated the two germline ends. Germline assignment: CDR1 MGHRA and CDR2 YSYEKL. For the CDR3, the DNA is TGCGCCAGCAGCCAAGGTCACAGGAATTTCGAGCAGTACTTC. Translation: CASSQGHRNFEQYF.

The rearrangement joins TRBV9 to TRBJ2-7; possibly TRBD1 or TRBD2 for D (6 bases each). The ends were cut back, 3 bases at V and 4 bases at J, with 17 bases in the middle. The germline gives CDR1 SGDLS, CDR2 YYNGEE. This CDR3 has 15 amino acids. The CDR3, as DNA: TGTGCCAGCAGCGAGGGGTCGGGGGCCCTTTACGAGCAGTACTTC. As protein: CASSEGSGALYEQYF.

Turning to this clonotype: Relative to the germline gene, one junction end is altered; a read error may explain this. Written as DNA, the CDR3 is TGTGCCACACTGGATCGTCGAGCGCTTCTGAACACTAAAGCTTTCTTT. This codes for CATLDRRALLNTKAFF. The chain has TRBV30 and TRBJ1-1; unclear D gene. Germline V gene data show CDR1 as GTSNPN and CDR2 as SVGIG (reference sequence). This CDR3 contains 16 residues.

This clonotype showed up just a few times. The chain combines TRBV12-3 or TRBV12-4 with TRBJ2-7; 11 bases fit TRBD2. There are 16 residues in the CDR3. The V and J ends lost 4 bases and 3 bases, in that order; junction bases with no gene match: 8. The CDR3 reads CASSSSGTSGGYEQYF. In DNA, the CDR3 is TGTGCCAGCAGTTCCTCCGGGACTAGCGGTGGCTACGAGCAGTACTTC.

The gene calls are TRBV7-8 and TRBJ2-5, with 14 nucleotides matching TRBD2. This CDR3 contains 16 residues. The V segment lost 6 bases and the J segment 5 bases; nucleotides outside the gene matches: 8. Germline V gives CDR1 SGHVS, CDR2 FQNEAQ. The CDR3 coding sequence is TGTGCCAGCAGGCTATCTCGACTAGCGGGAGGGGAGACCCAGTACTTC. Amino acids: CASRLSRLAGGETQYF.

The chain recombines TRBV5-6 with TRBJ2-1, with D possibly TRBD1 on 5 matching bases. The ends were cut back, 4 bases at V and 12 bases at J, with 14 bases in the middle. Germline V gives CDR1 SGHDT, CDR2 YYEEEE. The CDR3 loop spans 12 amino acids. This CDR3 reads CASSPNRFGQFF. The CDR3 DNA is TGTGCCAGCAGCCCCAACAGGTTCGGGCAGTTCTTC.

This clonotype was found a few times. The chain combines TRBV9 with TRBJ2-1; TRBD1 agrees at 11 bases. Germline assignment: CDR1 SGDLS and CDR2 YYNGEE. Losses at the gene ends were 3 bases for V and 4 bases for J; bases not matched to a gene: 3. CDR3 length equals 15 residues. The CDR3 reads CASSAGTGGYNEQFF. The CDR3 DNA reads as TGTGCCAGCAGCGCTGGGACAGGGGGTTACAATGAGCAGTTCTTC.

This clonotype was observed a handful of times. The chain recombines TRBV18 with TRBJ2-1; 11 nucleotides align to TRBD2. The CDR3 runs 15 residues. V lost 8 bases to trimming and J lost 7 bases; unmatched junction nucleotides: 10. Looked up from germline, CDR1 is KGHSH and CDR2 is LQKENI. The CDR3: CASTSGLAAENEQFF. The CDR3 nucleotides read TGTGCCAGCACATCGGGACTAGCGGCCGAAAATGAGCAGTTCTTC.